A single sample gave rise to the 28 T cell receptor beta chains below, sequenced in a study of blood T cell repertoires in COVID-19. Data came from immunoSEQ multiplex PCR; TCRdb stores just in-frame clones and leaves some out. The sample lists some 190,000 clones; 75% to 90% were seen once. The sequencing sample was made of peripheral blood. Receptors originate from an older woman with acute or convalescent COVID-19.

V gene TRBV19 combines with J gene TRBJ1-2, with 12 bases identical to TRBD1. The CDR3 runs 15 residues. Per the germline V gene, CDR1 is LNHDA and CDR2 is SQIVND (reference sequence). With V trimmed by 1 base and J by 5 bases, 2 bases remained unmatched. The CDR3 DNA reads as TGTGCCAGTAGTATAGGGGACAGGGGGCAATATGGCTACACCTTC. Translation: CASSIGDRGQYGYTF.

The chain joins TRBV6-5 to TRBJ1-2; D remains ambiguous. Trimming removed 10 bases from V and 0 bases from J, with 15 bases in between. The CDR3 is made up of 14 amino acids. Germline assignment: CDR1 MNHEY and CDR2 SVGAGI. This CDR3 reads CATRWEYPNYGYTF. In DNA, the CDR3 is TGTGCCACGAGGTGGGAGTATCCTAACTATGGCTACACCTTC.

The chain carries TRBV9 and TRBJ2-7; D might be TRBD1 (6 bases). The germline CDR1 and CDR2 sequences are SGDLS and YYNGEE. This CDR3 spans 16 amino acids. Between the trimmed V and J ends, which lost 0 bases and 0 bases, there was a span of 13 bases. This CDR3 reads CASSVGGGRYSYEQYF. The CDR3 coding sequence is TGTGCCAGCAGCGTAGGAGGGGGAAGGTACTCCTACGAGCAGTACTTC.

The rearrangement links TRBV5-6 to TRBJ1-3; 9 bases align to TRBD1. Losses at the gene ends were 1 base for V and 6 bases for J; bases not matched to a gene: 8. The CDR3 is made up of 16 amino acids. Germline assignment: CDR1 SGHDT and CDR2 YYEEEE. CDR3: CASSLLTGTGINTIYF. DNA for the CDR3: TGTGCCAGCAGCTTGTTAACCGGGACAGGGATAAACACCATATATTTT.

V and J are TRBV5-1 and TRBJ2-5, with TRBD2 matching 8 bases. Germline values: CDR1 SGHRS, CDR2 YFSETQ. V lost 3 bases, J lost 0 bases, and 4 bases stayed unmatched. The CDR3 has 15 amino acids. The CDR3 region has the DNA TGCGCCAGCAGCTCGGGACTAGAGTACCAAGAGACCCAGTACTTC. Its translation is CASSSGLEYQETQYF.

The rearrangement links TRBV28 to TRBJ2-5; perhaps TRBD2 as D (5 bases). The CDR3 sequence is 15 residues long. The germline gives CDR1 MDHEN, CDR2 SYDVKM. The V gene lost 5 bases and the J gene lost 4 bases, with 17 bases spanning the gap. CDR3 sequence (DNA): TGTGCCAGCAGTACCCGCCGGGAAGGGAGAGAGACCCAGTACTTC. As protein: CASSTRREGRETQYF.

The rearrangement links TRBV19 to TRBJ2-1, with 8 nucleotides matching TRBD1. In germline, CDR1 is LNHDA, CDR2 SQIVND (reference sequence). CDR3 size: 12 residues. Trimming removed 9 bases from V and 3 bases from J; junction bases left unmatched: 1. CDR3 coding DNA: TGTGCCAGACAGGGGGGCTACAATGAGCAGTTCTTC. This translates into CARQGGYNEQFF. Together with reference TRBV19 and TRBJ2-1, the CDR3 gives the full variable domain: DGGITQSPKYLFRKEGQNVTLSCEQNLNHDAMYWYRQDPGQGLRLIYYSQIVNDFQKGDIAEGYSVSREKKESFPLTVTSAQKNPTAFYLCARQGGYNEQFFGPGTRLTVL.

The V call is TRBV10-2, the J call TRBJ1-5, with 7 bases fitting TRBD1. V was pared by 3 bases and J by 1 base, with 0 bases of the junction left unmatched. Germline CDR1 is WSHSY and CDR2 is SAAADI. The CDR3 consists of 14 residues. CDR3 amino acids: CASSEQGSNQPQHF. The CDR3 DNA sequence: TGCGCCAGCAGTGAACAGGGGAGCAATCAGCCCCAGCATTTT.

The DNA of the CDR3 is TGTGCCAGCAGCGATCCTAGGAGGCGTACAGATACGCAGTATTTT. Amino acid sequence: CASSDPRRRTDTQYF. The genes are TRBV9 and TRBJ2-3, with D maybe TRBD2 (5 bases). Germline CDR1 SGDLS, CDR2 YYNGEE. Trimming stripped 3 bases from V and 3 bases from J, with 14 bases between. CDR3 size: 15 residues.

V gene TRBV6-5 combines with J gene TRBJ1-2, with no clear D. Trimming removed 3 bases at V and 7 bases at J, with 15 bases between. Germline CDR1 and CDR2: MNHEY and SVGAGI. CDR3 length equals 14 residues. The CDR3 protein is CASSYDRGYGGYTF. The CDR3 DNA is TGTGCCAGCAGTTATGACCGGGGTTATGGTGGCTACACCTTC.

The genes are TRBV5-4 and TRBJ2-1; D gene unclear. This CDR3 is 12 amino acids long. Germline V gene sequence: CDR1 SGHNT, CDR2 YYREEE (reference sequence). Trimming removed 2 bases at V and 6 bases at J, with 6 bases between. CDR3 nucleotide sequence: TGTGCCAGCAGCTTACCCGGCAATGAGCAGTTCTTC. Residues: CASSLPGNEQFF.

The V call is TRBV30, the J call TRBJ1-1; 9 nucleotides agree with TRBD1. The germline CDR1 and CDR2 sequences are GTSNPN and SVGIG (reference sequence). The CDR3 loop spans 16 amino acids. V shed 2 bases and J 2 bases; nucleotides not matched to a gene: 9. CDR3 sequence reads: CAWSKQGARVNTEAFF. The CDR3 DNA is TGTGCCTGGAGTAAACAGGGGGCTCGGGTTAACACTGAAGCTTTCTTT.

The chain is built from TRBV6-5 and TRBJ2-2, with 11 bases that match TRBD2. Germline V gene sequence: CDR1 MNHEY, CDR2 SVGAGI. The CDR3 has 14 amino acids. V gave up 7 bases and J gave up 5 bases; unmatched junction bases: 3. The chain's CDR3 is CASIRLAGTGELFF. In DNA, the CDR3 is TGTGCCAGCATTAGACTAGCGGGGACCGGGGAGCTGTTTTTT.

This CDR3 reads CSAYQVFGYTF. CDR3 nucleotides: TGCAGCGCCTACCAGGTTTTCGGCTACACCTTC. The rearrangement links TRBV29-1 to TRBJ1-2; D is uncertain. The V end was cut by 7 bases, the J end by 8 bases, with 14 bases between. CDR1 is SQVTM, CDR2 ANQGSEA, per germline. The CDR3 length is 11 residues.

V and J are TRBV5-1 and TRBJ1-2; 8 nucleotides match TRBD1. The germline V gene has CDR1 SGHRS and CDR2 YFSETQ. This CDR3 spans 14 amino acids. Unmatched junction bases numbered 4, after V lost 4 bases and J lost 2 bases. As DNA, the CDR3 is TGCGCCAGCAGCATAGGGACAGGCAACTATGGCTACACCTTC. This gives the protein CASSIGTGNYGYTF.

CDR3 residues: CASSQDRRQGRNEQFF. CDR3 coding DNA: TGTGCCAGCAGCCAAGATCGGAGACAGGGGCGAAATGAGCAGTTCTTC. The gene calls are TRBV3-1 (or the pseudogene TRBV3-2) and TRBJ2-1; 8 nucleotides match TRBD1. The ends lost 0 bases at V and 7 bases at J; junction bases unmatched: 8. CDR3 size: 16 residues. The germline V gene encodes CDR1 LGHDT and CDR2 YNNKEL (reference sequence).

This chain connects TRBV3-1 (or the pseudogene TRBV3-2) to TRBJ1-2, with no clear D. Between the trimmed V and J ends, which lost 4 bases and 3 bases, there was a span of 15 bases. The CDR3 covers 15 residues. In germline, CDR1 is LGHDT, CDR2 YNNKEL (reference sequence). This CDR3 is CASSPRPVEYYGYTF. As DNA, the CDR3 is TGTGCCAGCAGCCCCCGCCCAGTCGAATACTATGGCTACACCTTC.

V usage is TRBV5-4 and J usage is TRBJ2-1, with 9 bases identical to TRBD2. In germline, CDR1 is SGHNT, CDR2 YYREEE (reference sequence). This CDR3 is built from 17 residues. Trimming at V came to 6 bases and at J to 2 bases, leaving 12 bases not matched to a gene. The CDR3, as DNA: TGTGCCAGCACTACGGGGACTGGACTAGCGACCTACAATGAGCAGTTCTTC. Protein product: CASTTGTGLATYNEQFF.

CDR3 sequence (DNA): TGTGCCAGCACTGAGGTTAGCTCCTACAATGAGCAGTTCTTC. This translates into CASTEVSSYNEQFF. The chain uses TRBV2 and TRBJ2-1, with unresolved D. The germline V gene has CDR1 SNHLY and CDR2 FYNNEI. V lost 7 bases and J lost 0, with 10 bases in between. CDR3 length: 14 amino acids. Filled out from reference TRBV2 and TRBJ2-1, the complete variable domain reads EPEVTQTPSHQVTQMGQEVILRCVPISNHLYFYWYRQILGQKVEFLVSFYNNEISEKSEIFDDQFSVERPDGSNFTLKIRSTKLEDSAMYFCASTEVSSYNEQFFGPGTRLTVL.

This clone was counted once. This chain joins TRBV6-5 and TRBJ1-2, with 7 positions matching TRBD1. The CDR3 loop spans 16 amino acids. From germline, CDR1 is MNHEY and CDR2 SVGAGI. With V trimmed by 0 bases and J by 4 bases, 8 bases remained unmatched. CDR3 residues: CASSYSLRTGGYGYTF. CDR3 in DNA: TGTGCCAGCAGTTACTCACTCAGGACAGGCGGCTATGGCTACACCTTC.

The gene calls are TRBV10-1 and TRBJ1-5; D gene uncertain. The length of the CDR3 is 13 residues. Germline CDR1 reads WNHNN; CDR2 reads SYGVQD (reference sequence). The germline V and J ends were trimmed by 3 bases and 6 bases, with 9 bases remaining between them. In DNA form, the CDR3 reads TGCGCCAGCAGTGATCCCTTGGCTCAGCCCCAGCATTTT. Translating gives CASSDPLAQPQHF.

The chain uses TRBV6-2 or TRBV6-3 and TRBJ1-1; unclear D gene. The ends were cut back, 5 bases at V and 7 bases at J, with 17 bases in the middle. Germline CDR1 MNHEY, CDR2 SVGEGT. The CDR3 covers 14 residues. CDR3 residues: CASSLTSPVGEAFF. As DNA, the CDR3 is TGTGCCAGCAGTCTAACTTCCCCGGTTGGTGAAGCTTTCTTT.

The chain is built from TRBV7-9 and TRBJ1-3; TRBD1 is a possible D gene (5 bases). Germline CDR1 is SEHNR and CDR2 is FQNEAQ (reference sequence). CDR3 length equals 15 residues. V lost 1 base to trimming and J lost 0 bases, with 7 bases between them. CDR3 in DNA: TGTGCCAGCAGCTTAGACGGGGGCTCTGGAAACACCATATATTTT. Translating it yields CASSLDGGSGNTIYF.

The V call is TRBV5-1, the J call TRBJ1-6, with D possibly TRBD1 on 6 matching bases. Trimming took off 0 bases at V and 6 bases at J, with 13 bases between the two ends. The CDR3 is made up of 16 amino acids. Germline V CDR1 and CDR2: SGHRS, YFSETQ. DNA of the CDR3: TGCGCCAGCAGCTTGGGCGGGGGCACGGCTAATTCACCCCTCCACTTT. This sequence encodes CASSLGGGTANSPLHF.

The V gene is TRBV6-1, the J gene TRBJ2-7; D unresolved. Looked up from germline, CDR1 is MNHNS and CDR2 is SASEGT. This CDR3 has 13 amino acids. V was pared by 4 bases and J by 2 bases, with 9 bases between. CDR3 residues: CASSGAQPYEQYF. The CDR3 DNA reads TGTGCCAGCAGTGGAGCACAGCCCTACGAGCAGTACTTC.

The rearrangement joins TRBV18 to TRBJ1-1; 9 bases line up with TRBD1. With V trimmed by 5 bases and J by 5 bases, 27 bases remained unmatched. The CDR3 has 21 residues. Germline CDR1 reads KGHSH; CDR2 reads LQKENI. The CDR3 region has the DNA TGTGCCAGCTCATTCCTGGGACAGGGCGAAAGTTGGGTGGGAAAATCTACTGAAGCTTTCTTT. Encoded protein: CASSFLGQGESWVGKSTEAFF.

The J gene is TRBJ2-7, the V gene TRBV28, with 9 bases matching TRBD2. V dropped 2 bases and J dropped 3; count of bases not matched to a gene: 8. Germline V gives CDR1 MDHEN, CDR2 SYDVKM. The CDR3 is 16 amino acids. CDR3 amino acids: CASSLGLAGPHYEQYF. CDR3 bases: TGTGCCAGCAGTTTAGGGCTAGCGGGACCCCACTACGAGCAGTACTTC.

This chain joins TRBV12-3 or TRBV12-4 and TRBJ2-7; D is possibly TRBD2 (5 bases). CDR3 size: 12 residues. Trimming removed 6 bases at V and 2 bases at J, with 8 bases between. The CDR3 sequence is CASSRGTYEQYF. The CDR3 nucleotides are TGTGCCAGCAGCCGGGGAACCTACGAGCAGTACTTC.